The 22 T cell receptor beta chains below all came from one sample that was sequenced in a study of cytomegalovirus exposure and HLA in healthy donors. Sequencing used immunoSEQ multiplex PCR; TCRdb keeps in-frame clones, though not all of them. The sample consists of around 91,000 clones, 93% of them appearing once. The sequenced sample was PBMCs. Receptor source: a woman aged 30 to 39 in good health and CMV-seropositive.

This rearrangement joins TRBV29-1 to TRBJ1-1, with TRBD1 identical over 7 bases. Germline CDR1 reads SQVTM; CDR2 reads ANQGSEA. CDR3 length: 12 residues. The CDR3 coding sequence is TGCAGTACAGGGGACCCGAACACTGAAGCTTTCTTT. Translating gives CSTGDPNTEAFF.

This CDR3 is CASSKGEGFTEAFF. The CDR3 nucleotides read TGTGCCAGCAGCAAAGGGGAGGGGTTCACTGAAGCTTTCTTT. This chain links TRBV21-1 with TRBJ1-1. TRBV21-1 is reported as a pseudogene. CDR3 length: 14 residues.

The V call is TRBV28, the J call TRBJ1-1; the D is unclear. The CDR3 has 14 residues. The V gene lost 7 bases and the J gene lost 5 bases, with 17 bases spanning the gap. Per germline, CDR1 MDHEN and CDR2 SYDVKM. CDR3 region: CASTLDSRATEAFF. CDR3 coding DNA: TGTGCCAGCACTCTAGACTCTCGCGCTACTGAAGCTTTCTTT.

The chain has TRBV6-1 and TRBJ1-3, with a tentative D call TRBD1 (5 bases). The germline V gene has CDR1 MNHNS and CDR2 SASEGT. The CDR3 is 17 amino acids. Trimming removed 2 bases at V and 2 bases at J, with 16 bases between. This chain's CDR3 is CASSEISWGNPGNTIYF. The CDR3 DNA is TGTGCCAGCAGTGAAATCTCGTGGGGCAATCCTGGAAACACCATATATTTT.

This sequence joins TRBV28 and TRBJ2-7, with 8 positions matching TRBD2. Trimming at V came to 7 bases and at J to 4 bases, leaving 12 bases not matched to a gene. Germline lookup yields CDR1 MDHEN and CDR2 SYDVKM. The length of the CDR3 is 15 residues. The CDR3 loop reads CASTESGGGTYEQYF. The CDR3 DNA is TGTGCCAGCACCGAGAGCGGGGGTGGGACATACGAGCAGTACTTC.

The chain uses TRBV19 and TRBJ2-7; possible D gene TRBD1, 6 bases. Germline V gives CDR1 LNHDA, CDR2 SQIVND (reference sequence). Trimming took 4 bases from V and 4 from J, leaving 14 bases between them. This CDR3 spans 14 amino acids. The CDR3 nucleotides are TGTGCCAGTAGTACGCGTGGCAGGGGTTACGAGCAGTACTTC. Its protein is CASSTRGRGYEQYF.

This chain uses TRBV7-9 with TRBJ1-3, with 7 nucleotides matching TRBD1. The CDR3 length is 15 residues. V shed 4 bases, J shed 1 base, and the junction held 4 bases outside the gene matches. CDR1 is SEHNR, CDR2 FQNEAQ, per germline (reference sequence). The CDR3 nucleotides are TGTGCCAGCAGCTATGACAGGGTATCTGGAAACACCATATATTTT. It codes for CASSYDRVSGNTIYF.

The rearrangement joins TRBV9 to TRBJ2-7; 10 nucleotides align to TRBD1. Germline V gene lookup returns CDR1 SGDLS and CDR2 YYNGEE. The V and J ends lost 4 bases and 4 bases, in that order; junction bases with no gene match: 8. This CDR3 has 15 residues. CDR3 in DNA: TGTGCCAGCAGCCCCAGACAGGGGGCTCCTTACGAGCAGTACTTC. This translates into CASSPRQGAPYEQYF.

This chain uses TRBV7-6 with TRBJ1-1, with TRBD1 matching over 7 bases. Germline V lookup: CDR1 SGHVS, CDR2 FNYEAQ. There are 15 residues in the CDR3. V gave up 2 bases and J gave up 6 bases; unmatched junction bases: 9. The CDR3 DNA follows: TGTGCCAGCAGCTTAACGGCAGGGGGATTCGCTGAAGCTTTCTTT. It encodes CASSLTAGGFAEAFF.

This sequence joins TRBV5-5 and TRBJ1-5; D unresolved. The germline V gene has CDR1 SGHKS and CDR2 YYEKEE (reference sequence). Trimming took 4 bases from V and 0 from J, leaving 5 bases between them. The CDR3 is made up of 13 amino acids. CDR3 residues: CASSVISNQPQHF. The CDR3 bases are TGTGCCAGCAGCGTTATTAGCAATCAGCCCCAGCATTTT. Looking up the rest from reference TRBV5-5 and TRBJ1-5 gives the full variable domain: DAGVTQSPTHLIKTRGQQVTLRCSPISGHKSVSWYQQVLGQGPQFIFQYYEKEERGRGNFPDRFSARQFPNYSSELNVNALLLGDSALYLCASSVISNQPQHFGDGTRLSIL.

This chain joins TRBV5-6 and TRBJ1-1, with D unclear. CDR1 is SGHDT and CDR2 is YYEEEE in the germline V gene. V was trimmed by 0 bases and J by 10 bases, leaving 10 bases between them. The CDR3 consists of 12 residues. CDR3 region: CASSLAGFRAFF. The CDR3 DNA reads TGTGCCAGCAGCTTGGCCGGGTTTAGAGCTTTCTTT.

The genes are TRBV28 and TRBJ1-1, with D uncertain. The V gene's germline CDR1 is MDHEN and CDR2 SYDVKM. V lost 2 bases and J lost 0, with 16 bases in between. This CDR3 has 17 amino acids. CDR3 sequence (DNA): TGTGCCAGCAGTTTAGGGCAGCACCAACGTCTGAACACTGAAGCTTTCTTT. Translating gives CASSLGQHQRLNTEAFF.

The V gene is TRBV7-2, the J gene TRBJ2-5; tentatively, D is TRBD1 (5 bases). The CDR3 consists of 14 residues. From germline, CDR1 is SGHTA and CDR2 FQGNSA. Deletions cut 5 bases from V and 5 bases from J, with 15 bases between. The CDR3, as DNA: TGTGCCAGCAGCCCCCGACAGTTTTTGGAGACCCAGTACTTC. Translating gives CASSPRQFLETQYF.

DNA for the CDR3: TGTGCCAGCAGCTTACTGACTAGCGGATACAATGAGCAGTTCTTC. It codes for CASSLLTSGYNEQFF. The chain couples TRBV5-5 to TRBJ2-1; 9 nucleotides line up with TRBD2. The CDR3 has 15 amino acids. Looked up from germline, CDR1 is SGHKS and CDR2 is YYEKEE (reference sequence). Unmatched junction bases numbered 4, after V lost 2 bases and J lost 4 bases.

The chain's CDR3 is CASSNRLGNTEAFF. CDR3 in DNA: TGTGCCAGCAGCAACAGGCTAGGGAACACTGAAGCTTTCTTT. The genes are TRBV7-2 and TRBJ1-1; D may be TRBD1 (5 bases). V was clipped by 5 bases and J by 1 base, with 11 bases between them. The CDR3 runs 14 residues. Germline CDR1 and CDR2: SGHTA and FQGNSA.

The rearrangement uses TRBV6-1 and TRBJ2-1, with D maybe TRBD2 (5 bases). The V end was cut by 0 bases, the J end by 7 bases, with 13 bases between. CDR1 is MNHNS, CDR2 SASEGT, per germline. CDR3 length equals 15 residues. Written as DNA, the CDR3 is TGTGCCAGCAGTGAAGCCCTGATTTCGGGGAATGAGCAGTTCTTC. Protein sequence: CASSEALISGNEQFF.

This chain links TRBV11-2 with TRBJ1-1; D may be TRBD1 (5 bases). V gave up 2 bases and J gave up 7 bases, with 5 bases separating them. Germline V gene lookup returns CDR1 SGHAT and CDR2 FQNNGV. This CDR3 is 11 amino acids long. CDR3 bases: TGTGCCAGCAGCTTAACAGGTGAAGCTTTCTTT. Amino acid sequence: CASSLTGEAFF.

Here the CDR3 reads CSGQRAFTDTQYF. The CDR3 DNA reads as TGCAGCGGCCAGCGGGCCTTCACAGATACGCAGTATTTT. The chain recombines TRBV29-1 with TRBJ2-3; D possibly corresponds to TRBD2 (6 bases). Trimming removed 7 bases from V and 2 bases from J, with 13 bases in between. This CDR3 comprises 13 residues. Germline lookup yields CDR1 SQVTM and CDR2 ANQGSEA.

The chain employs TRBV28 and TRBJ2-2; 8 bases match TRBD1. Germline values: CDR1 MDHEN, CDR2 SYDVKM. J gave up 4 bases and V 5 bases, and 9 bases lay outside the gene matches. The CDR3 is 16 amino acids. The CDR3 nucleotides are TGTGCCAGCAGTCCTGCCAGGGGGCCGGGCACCGGGGAGCTGTTTTTT. Translation: CASSPARGPGTGELFF. Full variable domain (remainder filled in from reference TRBV28 and TRBJ2-2): DVKVTQSSRYLVKRTGEKVFLECVQDMDHENMFWYRQDPGLGLRLIYFSYDVKMKEKGDIPEGYSVSREKKERFSLILESASTNQTSMYLCASSPARGPGTGELFFGEGSRLTVL.

The rearrangement uses TRBV6-6 and TRBJ2-7; 11 bases map to TRBD2. V lost 6 bases to trimming and J lost 4 bases; unmatched junction nucleotides: 8. Germline V gene data show CDR1 as MNHNY and CDR2 as SVGAGI (reference sequence). This CDR3 has 15 amino acids. The CDR3 region is CASSMGLAVDYEQYF. CDR3 DNA: TGTGCCAGCAGCATGGGACTAGCGGTGGATTACGAGCAGTACTTC.

The chain uses TRBV13 and TRBJ2-5; 11 bases fit TRBD2. V trimming: 5 bases; J trimming: 5 bases; junction bases outside the gene matches: 7. The CDR3 has 15 residues. The V gene's germline CDR1 is PRHDT and CDR2 FYEKMQ (reference sequence). The DNA of the CDR3 is TGTGCCAGCAGCCCTACTAGCGGGAGAGGGGAGACCCAGTACTTC. It codes for CASSPTSGRGETQYF.

The rearrangement links TRBV27 to TRBJ2-3; 7 bases are a match to TRBD2. V lost 1 base to trimming and J lost 0 bases; unmatched junction nucleotides: 7. Germline V gene data show CDR1 as MNHEY and CDR2 as SMNVEV (reference sequence). The CDR3 consists of 17 residues. The CDR3 DNA is TGTGCCAGCAGTTTATATTACCGGGGAGGGAGCACAGATACGCAGTATTTT. Translation: CASSLYYRGGSTDTQYF.